This is a list of T cell receptor beta chains from one sample in a study of radiation and T cells in renal cell carcinoma. Here immunoSEQ multiplex PCR was the method, and the copy in TCRdb shows in-frame clones only, minus some. The table lists about 77,000 clones, around four fifths of them singletons, with 2% to 3% in the top ten. The specimen was blood, collected from a patient whose treatment included radiotherapy and nephrectomy. Source of these receptors: a woman aged 55-69 years with renal cell carcinoma. CDR3s include the opening cysteine and the closing phenylalanine or tryptophan. A D gene is named only where the DNA matches it firmly. Clone size is shown for a subset of rows, as once, few, many or a class of expanded clone.

TGCGCCAGCAGTCCCAGGGAGAATCAGCCCCAGCATTTT | CASSPRENQPQHF | NA | TRBV4-1 | NA | TRBJ1-5
TGTGCCAGCAGCCTCGGGACAAGAAATGAAAAACTGTTTTTT | CASSLGTRNEKLFF | NA | TRBV7-8 | NA | TRBJ1-4
TGCAGCGTTGGCCCTGTGAGCTCTGGGGCCAACGTCCTGACTTTC | CSVGPVSSGANVLTF | NA | TRBV29-1 | NA | TRBJ2-6
TGTGCCAGCAGCTCGCTAGCGGGAGGGACAGATACGCAGTATTTT | CASSSLAGGTDTQYF | TRBD2 | TRBV7-9 | NA | TRBJ2-3
TGTGCCAGTAGTCGCTATAGCGGAACTTCCTACGAGCAGTACTTC | CASSRYSGTSYEQYF | NA | TRBV19 | NA | TRBJ2-7
TGTGCCAGCAGTTCTCTACTTCGGACTAGCGGCGAAAATGAGCAGTTCTTC | CASSSLLRTSGENEQFF | TRBD2 | TRBV28 | NA | TRBJ2-1
TGTGCCAGTAGTATTAGTCGCAGCGAGCAGTTCTTC | CASSISRSEQFF | NA | TRBV19 | NA | TRBJ2-1
TGTGCCTGGAACCTGGGGACAGACAACACTGAAGCTTTCTTT | CAWNLGTDNTEAFF | TRBD1 | TRBV30 | few | TRBJ1-1
TGTGCCAGCAGGCCCGGGACAGGGGGCTTCCACGAGCAGTACTTC | CASRPGTGGFHEQYF | TRBD1 | TRBV11-2 | NA | TRBJ2-7
TGCGCCAGCAGCCAAGAGGGGGGAATGCCGCCCCAGCATTTT | CASSQEGGMPPQHF | NA | TRBV4-1 | NA | TRBJ1-5
TGTGCCAGCAGTTTATTGGGGGAGGATAATTCACCCCTCCACTTT | CASSLLGEDNSPLHF | NA | TRBV28 | NA | TRBJ1-6
TGTGCCAGCAGCCAGGCGGGGGCGTCCTCCTACGAGCAGTACTTC | CASSQAGASSYEQYF | NA | TRBV5-6 | NA | TRBJ2-7
TGTGCCAGCAGCTTACTCAGGGATAGTGGAAACACCATATATTTT | CASSLLRDSGNTIYF | NA | TRBV11-2 | NA | TRBJ1-3
TGTGCCAGCAGTTTAAGGCGTGAGGGGGGTATGAACGAGCAGTACTTC | CASSLRREGGMNEQYF | NA | TRBV28 | NA | TRBJ2-7
TGCGCCAGCAGCTTGTCCGGGGGGGATGAAAAACTGTTTTTT | CASSLSGGDEKLFF | NA | TRBV5-1 | NA | TRBJ1-4
TGTGCCAGCGGAGGGACTACGTCTGGCTACACCTTC | CASGGTTSGYTF | NA | TRBV2 | NA | TRBJ1-2
TGTGCCAGCAGCTCGAGGGACACCTGGGGCACCGGGGAGCTGTTTTTT | CASSSRDTWGTGELFF | NA | TRBV7-9 | NA | TRBJ2-2
TGTGCCAGCAGTCTCGACACAGATACGCAGTATTTT | CASSLDTDTQYF | NA | TRBV6-6 | NA | TRBJ2-3
TGTGCCAGCAGTGGGGGCGAGAACACTGAAGCTTTCTTT | CASSGGENTEAFF | NA | TRBV6-1 | few | TRBJ1-1
TGTGCCATCACCTTGGCCCTGGACGCTGAAGCTTTCTTT | CAITLALDAEAFF | NA | TRBV10-3 | few | TRBJ1-1
TGCGCCAGCAGCTTGGAGGTCAGGGTGGCCCCTGAAGCTTTCTTT | CASSLEVRVAPEAFF | NA | TRBV5-1 | NA | TRBJ1-1
TGTGCCAGCAGCTTAGAAAGCAATGAGCAGTTCTTC | CASSLESNEQFF | NA | TRBV7-6 | NA | TRBJ2-1
TGTGCCTGGAGTGTAGGGTTAGCGGGATTCTACAATGAGCAGTTCTTC | CAWSVGLAGFYNEQFF | TRBD2 | TRBV30 | NA | TRBJ2-1
TGTGCCAGCAGGGTTACCGGTCCAGGGACCGACTATGGCTACACCTTC | CASRVTGPGTDYGYTF | NA | TRBV28 | NA | TRBJ1-2
TGTGCCAGCAGCCCGAAGACAGGGGGGTACACTGAAGCTTTCTTT | CASSPKTGGYTEAFF | TRBD1 | TRBV7-2 | NA | TRBJ1-1
TGTGCCAGCAGCTTTTTAAGTACCGGGGAGCTGTTTTTT | CASSFLSTGELFF | NA | TRBV11-1 | NA | TRBJ2-2
TGTGCCAGCAGCTTAGTCCCGGACCGGAGCTCTGGAAACACCATATATTTT | CASSLVPDRSSGNTIYF | NA | TRBV7-6 | NA | TRBJ1-3
TGTGCCAGCAGCACATCGACAGGGTCCTATGGCTACACCTTC | CASSTSTGSYGYTF | TRBD1 | TRBV5-8 | NA | TRBJ1-2
TGTGCCAGCAGTTTTGGTTCATTTACCGGGGAGCTGTTTTTT | CASSFGSFTGELFF | NA | TRBV28 | NA | TRBJ2-2
TGTGCCAGCAGCTTGAGGTACGGGACCCAAGAGACCCAGTACTTC | CASSLRYGTQETQYF | NA | TRBV5-6 | NA | TRBJ2-5
TGTGCCAGCAGTTTAGGACAGGGTAATTCACCCCTCCACTTT | CASSLGQGNSPLHF | TRBD1 | TRBV6-1 | few | TRBJ1-6
TGTGCCAGCAGTCTAGAGGGGCCCTACAATGAGCAGTTCTTC | CASSLEGPYNEQFF | NA | TRBV7-2 | NA | TRBJ2-1
TGTGCCAGTAGTATTAAGGGGGGACGCTACGAGCAGTACTTC | CASSIKGGRYEQYF | NA | TRBV19 | few | TRBJ2-7
TGCGCCAGCAGCTTGGAAGCCGGCGGGATGGCGCCCCAGCATTTT | CASSLEAGGMAPQHF | NA | TRBV5-1 | NA | TRBJ1-5
TGTGCCAGCAGCTCTGGACTAGCTGGGCAAGAGACCCAGTACTTC | CASSSGLAGQETQYF | TRBD2 | TRBV2 | NA | TRBJ2-5
TGTGCCAGCAGCGAGACGGGCCTCTCCACAGATACGCAGTATTTT | CASSETGLSTDTQYF | NA | TRBV9 | NA | TRBJ2-3
TGTGCCAGTACCCCTCGGGGGGAAAGAAGGGTGAACACTGAAGCTTTCTTT | CASTPRGERRVNTEAFF | NA | TRBV19 | NA | TRBJ1-1
TGTGCCACCAGCAGAGGAGGGGCAGGGAACACTGAAGCTTTCTTT | CATSRGGAGNTEAFF | NA | TRBV15 | NA | TRBJ1-1
TGTGCCAGCAGCACCCGGGACAGGGACCCATTTAACAATGAGCAGTTCTTC | CASSTRDRDPFNNEQFF | TRBD1 | TRBV7-9 | NA | TRBJ2-1
TGTGCCAGCGGAACAGGGGGCGCGGTGCGTACCTTC | CASGTGGAVRTF | TRBD1 | TRBV7-6 | NA | TRBJ1-2
TGTGCCAGCAGTTTACTCGACGCGGAGACCCAGTACTTC | CASSLLDAETQYF | NA | TRBV27 | NA | TRBJ2-5
TGTGCCAGCAGCTCCTGGGGGGGCTCGTACGAGCAGTACTTC | CASSSWGGSYEQYF | NA | TRBV11-1 | NA | TRBJ2-7